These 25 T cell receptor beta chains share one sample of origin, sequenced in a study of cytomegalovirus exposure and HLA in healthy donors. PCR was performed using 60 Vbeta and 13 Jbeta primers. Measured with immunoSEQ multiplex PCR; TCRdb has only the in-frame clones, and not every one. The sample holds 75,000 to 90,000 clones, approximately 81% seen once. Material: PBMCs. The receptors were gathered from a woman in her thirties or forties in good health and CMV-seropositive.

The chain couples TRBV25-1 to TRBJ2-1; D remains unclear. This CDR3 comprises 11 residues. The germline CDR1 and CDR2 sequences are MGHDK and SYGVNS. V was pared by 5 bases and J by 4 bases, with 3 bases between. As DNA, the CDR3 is TGTGCCAGCAGTATATACAATGAGCAGTTCTTC. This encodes CASSIYNEQFF.

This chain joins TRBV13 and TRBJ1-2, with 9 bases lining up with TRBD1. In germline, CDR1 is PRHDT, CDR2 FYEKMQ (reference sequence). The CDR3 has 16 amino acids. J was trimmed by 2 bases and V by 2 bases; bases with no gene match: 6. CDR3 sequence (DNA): TGTGCCAGCAGCTTACGACAGGGGGTTGAGAACTATGGCTACACCTTC. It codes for CASSLRQGVENYGYTF.

CDR3 bases: TGTGCCAGCAGTGCCCCGTCCGGGACTACCTACGAGCAGTACTTC. Its protein product is CASSAPSGTTYEQYF. V is TRBV28 and J is TRBJ2-7; TRBD2 agrees at 7 bases. The CDR3 contains 15 residues. Looked up from germline, CDR1 is MDHEN and CDR2 is SYDVKM. V dropped 5 bases and J dropped 2; count of bases not matched to a gene: 9.

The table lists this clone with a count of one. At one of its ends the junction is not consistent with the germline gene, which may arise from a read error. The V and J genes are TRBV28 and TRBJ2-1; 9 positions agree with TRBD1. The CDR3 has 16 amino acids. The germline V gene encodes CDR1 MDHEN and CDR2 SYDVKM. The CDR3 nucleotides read TGTGCTAGCAGTGGCCCCGGGGGACAGGGCTCCAATGAGCAGTTCTTC. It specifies CASSGPGGQGSNEQFF.

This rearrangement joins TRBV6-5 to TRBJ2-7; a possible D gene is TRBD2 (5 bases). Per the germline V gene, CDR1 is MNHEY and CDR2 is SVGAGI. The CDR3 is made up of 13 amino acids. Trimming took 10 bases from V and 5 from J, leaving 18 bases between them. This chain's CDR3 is CAISDPGSHEQYF. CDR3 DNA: TGTGCCATTTCGGATCCGGGATCCCACGAGCAGTACTTC.

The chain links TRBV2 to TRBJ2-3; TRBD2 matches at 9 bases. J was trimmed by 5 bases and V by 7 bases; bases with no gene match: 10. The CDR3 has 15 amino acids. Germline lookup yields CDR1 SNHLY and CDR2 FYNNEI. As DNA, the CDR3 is TGTGCCAGCACCCAGGGAGCGGGGGGTGGAGATACGCAGTATTTT. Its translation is CASTQGAGGGDTQYF.

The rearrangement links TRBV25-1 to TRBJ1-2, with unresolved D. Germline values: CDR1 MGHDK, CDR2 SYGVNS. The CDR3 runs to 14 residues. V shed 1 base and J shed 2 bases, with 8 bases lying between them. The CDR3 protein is CASSEFGQNYGYTF. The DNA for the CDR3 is TGTGCCAGCAGTGAATTTGGGCAGAACTATGGCTACACCTTC.

The CDR3 is CASSTTGGDQPQHF. The CDR3 DNA sequence: TGTGCCAGTAGTACAACAGGGGGAGATCAGCCCCAGCATTTT. This sequence joins TRBV19 and TRBJ1-5; 8 bases fit TRBD1. The germline V gene encodes CDR1 LNHDA and CDR2 SQIVND (reference sequence). V was clipped by 4 bases and J by 5 bases; unmatched bases: 4. The CDR3 is 14 amino acids.

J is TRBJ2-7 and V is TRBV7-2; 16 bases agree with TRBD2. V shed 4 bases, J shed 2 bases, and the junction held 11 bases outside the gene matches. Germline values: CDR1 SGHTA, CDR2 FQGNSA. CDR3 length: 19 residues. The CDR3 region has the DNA TGTGCCAGCAGCTCGACGGTCCCGGGACTAGCGGGGGGGCCCTACGAGCAGTACTTC. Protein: CASSSTVPGLAGGPYEQYF.

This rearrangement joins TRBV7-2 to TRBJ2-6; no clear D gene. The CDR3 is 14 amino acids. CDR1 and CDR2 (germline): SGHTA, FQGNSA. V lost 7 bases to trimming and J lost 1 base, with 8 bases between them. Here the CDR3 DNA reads TGTGCCAGCACCCAAGCTTCTGGGGCCAACGTCCTGACTTTC. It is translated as CASTQASGANVLTF. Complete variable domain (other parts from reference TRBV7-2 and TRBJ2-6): GAGVSQSPSNKVTEKGKDVELRCDPISGHTALYWYRQSLGQGLEFLIYFQGNSAPDKSGLPSDRFSAERTGGSVSTLTIQRTQQEDSAVYLCASTQASGANVLTFGAGSRLTVL.

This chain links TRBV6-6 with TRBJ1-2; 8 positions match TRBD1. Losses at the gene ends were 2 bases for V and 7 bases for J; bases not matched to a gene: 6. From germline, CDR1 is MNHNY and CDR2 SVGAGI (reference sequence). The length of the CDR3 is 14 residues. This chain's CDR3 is CASSYGAGGRGYTF. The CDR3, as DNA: TGTGCCAGCAGTTACGGGGCAGGGGGCCGTGGCTACACCTTC.

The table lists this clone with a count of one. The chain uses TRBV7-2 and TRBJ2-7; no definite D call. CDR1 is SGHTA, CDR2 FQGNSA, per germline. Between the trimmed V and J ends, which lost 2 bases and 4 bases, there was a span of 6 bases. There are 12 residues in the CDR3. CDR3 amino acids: CASSLMSYEQYF. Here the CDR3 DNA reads TGTGCCAGCAGCTTAATGAGTTACGAGCAGTACTTC.

CDR3 DNA: TGTGCCAGCAGTTTGATCCGGGACTCCTACAATGAGCAGTTCTTC. Translation gives CASSLIRDSYNEQFF. The chain links TRBV28 to TRBJ2-1, with a tentative D call TRBD2 (5 bases). The germline gives CDR1 MDHEN, CDR2 SYDVKM. This CDR3 has 15 residues. V shed 3 bases and J shed 0 bases, with 9 bases lying between them.

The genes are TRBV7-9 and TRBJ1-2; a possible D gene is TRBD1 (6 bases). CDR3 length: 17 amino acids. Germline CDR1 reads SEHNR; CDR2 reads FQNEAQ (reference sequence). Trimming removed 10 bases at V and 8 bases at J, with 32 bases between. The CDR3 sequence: CATGSLFIAGARGGYTF. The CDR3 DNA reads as TGTGCCACGGGAAGCTTGTTTATTGCGGGGGCCAGGGGAGGCTACACCTTC.

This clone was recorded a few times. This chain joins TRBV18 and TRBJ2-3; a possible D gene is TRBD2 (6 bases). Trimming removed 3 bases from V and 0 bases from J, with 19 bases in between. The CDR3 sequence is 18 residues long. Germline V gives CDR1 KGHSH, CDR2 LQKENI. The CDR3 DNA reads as TGTGCCAGCTCACCTATACCCGGGACTCAGACTAGCACAGATACGCAGTATTTT. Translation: CASSPIPGTQTSTDTQYF.

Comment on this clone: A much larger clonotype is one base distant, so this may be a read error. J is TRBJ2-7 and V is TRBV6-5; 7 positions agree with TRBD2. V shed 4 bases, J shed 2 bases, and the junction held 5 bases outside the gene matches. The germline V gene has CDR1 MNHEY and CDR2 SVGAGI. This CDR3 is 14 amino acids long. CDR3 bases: TGTGCCAGCAGTTTCTCGGGGGGAACCTACGAGCAGTACTTC. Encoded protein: CASSFSGGTYEQYF.

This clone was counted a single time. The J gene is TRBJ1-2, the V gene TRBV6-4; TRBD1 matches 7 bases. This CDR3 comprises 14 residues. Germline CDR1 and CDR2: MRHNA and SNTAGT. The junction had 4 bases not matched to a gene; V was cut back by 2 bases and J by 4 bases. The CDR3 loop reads CASSDGTDRYGYTF. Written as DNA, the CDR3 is TGTGCCAGCAGTGACGGGACAGACCGCTATGGCTACACCTTC.

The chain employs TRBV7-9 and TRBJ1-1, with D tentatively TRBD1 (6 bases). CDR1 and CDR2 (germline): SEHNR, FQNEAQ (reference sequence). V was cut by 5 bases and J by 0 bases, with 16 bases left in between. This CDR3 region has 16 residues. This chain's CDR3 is CASSPRAGAMNTEAFF. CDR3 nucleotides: TGTGCCAGCAGCCCCCGGGCAGGGGCTATGAACACTGAAGCTTTCTTT.

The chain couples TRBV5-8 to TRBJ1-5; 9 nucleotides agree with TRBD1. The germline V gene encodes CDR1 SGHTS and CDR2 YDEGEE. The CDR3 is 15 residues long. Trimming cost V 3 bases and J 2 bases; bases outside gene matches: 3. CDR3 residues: CASSYTGGGNQPQHF. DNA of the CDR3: TGTGCCAGCAGCTATACAGGGGGCGGCAATCAGCCCCAGCATTTT.

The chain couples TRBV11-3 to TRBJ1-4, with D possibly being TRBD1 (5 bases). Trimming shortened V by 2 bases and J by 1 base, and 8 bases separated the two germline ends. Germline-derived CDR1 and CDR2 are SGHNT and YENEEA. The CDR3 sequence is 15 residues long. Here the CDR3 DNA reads TGTGCCAGCAGCTTATCAAGGGGAACTAATGAAAAACTGTTTTTT. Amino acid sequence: CASSLSRGTNEKLFF.

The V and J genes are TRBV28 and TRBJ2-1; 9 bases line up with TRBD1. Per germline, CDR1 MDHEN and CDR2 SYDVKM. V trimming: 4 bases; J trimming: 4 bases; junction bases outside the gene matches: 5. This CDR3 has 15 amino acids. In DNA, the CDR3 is TGTGCCAGCAGTTGGGTGGGACAGGGTTACAATGAGCAGTTCTTC. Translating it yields CASSWVGQGYNEQFF.

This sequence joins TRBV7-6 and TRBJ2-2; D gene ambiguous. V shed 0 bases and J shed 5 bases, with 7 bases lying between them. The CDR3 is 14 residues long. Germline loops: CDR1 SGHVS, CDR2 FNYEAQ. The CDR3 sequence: CASSLAVLTGELFF. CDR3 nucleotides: TGTGCCAGCAGCTTAGCGGTCCTAACCGGGGAGCTGTTTTTT.

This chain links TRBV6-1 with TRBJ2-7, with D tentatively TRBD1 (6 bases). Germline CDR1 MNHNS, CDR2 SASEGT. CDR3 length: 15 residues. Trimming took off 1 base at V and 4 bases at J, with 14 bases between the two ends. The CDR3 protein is CASSEGGNRAYEQYF. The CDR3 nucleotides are TGTGCCAGCAGTGAAGGCGGTAACAGGGCTTACGAGCAGTACTTC.

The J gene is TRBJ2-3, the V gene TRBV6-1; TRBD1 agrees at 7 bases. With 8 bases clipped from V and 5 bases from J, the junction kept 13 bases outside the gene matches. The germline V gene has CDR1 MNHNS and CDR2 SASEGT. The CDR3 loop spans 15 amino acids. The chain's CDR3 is CASEGAGRGKDTQYF. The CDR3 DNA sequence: TGTGCCAGCGAGGGGGCGGGCAGGGGGAAAGATACGCAGTATTTT.

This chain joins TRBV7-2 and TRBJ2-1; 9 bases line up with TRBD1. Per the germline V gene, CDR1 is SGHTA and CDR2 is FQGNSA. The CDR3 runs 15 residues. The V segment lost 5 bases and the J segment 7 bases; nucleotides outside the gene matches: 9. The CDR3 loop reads CASSPSRDRENEQFF. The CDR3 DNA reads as TGTGCCAGCAGCCCGTCCCGGGACAGGGAGAATGAGCAGTTCTTC.